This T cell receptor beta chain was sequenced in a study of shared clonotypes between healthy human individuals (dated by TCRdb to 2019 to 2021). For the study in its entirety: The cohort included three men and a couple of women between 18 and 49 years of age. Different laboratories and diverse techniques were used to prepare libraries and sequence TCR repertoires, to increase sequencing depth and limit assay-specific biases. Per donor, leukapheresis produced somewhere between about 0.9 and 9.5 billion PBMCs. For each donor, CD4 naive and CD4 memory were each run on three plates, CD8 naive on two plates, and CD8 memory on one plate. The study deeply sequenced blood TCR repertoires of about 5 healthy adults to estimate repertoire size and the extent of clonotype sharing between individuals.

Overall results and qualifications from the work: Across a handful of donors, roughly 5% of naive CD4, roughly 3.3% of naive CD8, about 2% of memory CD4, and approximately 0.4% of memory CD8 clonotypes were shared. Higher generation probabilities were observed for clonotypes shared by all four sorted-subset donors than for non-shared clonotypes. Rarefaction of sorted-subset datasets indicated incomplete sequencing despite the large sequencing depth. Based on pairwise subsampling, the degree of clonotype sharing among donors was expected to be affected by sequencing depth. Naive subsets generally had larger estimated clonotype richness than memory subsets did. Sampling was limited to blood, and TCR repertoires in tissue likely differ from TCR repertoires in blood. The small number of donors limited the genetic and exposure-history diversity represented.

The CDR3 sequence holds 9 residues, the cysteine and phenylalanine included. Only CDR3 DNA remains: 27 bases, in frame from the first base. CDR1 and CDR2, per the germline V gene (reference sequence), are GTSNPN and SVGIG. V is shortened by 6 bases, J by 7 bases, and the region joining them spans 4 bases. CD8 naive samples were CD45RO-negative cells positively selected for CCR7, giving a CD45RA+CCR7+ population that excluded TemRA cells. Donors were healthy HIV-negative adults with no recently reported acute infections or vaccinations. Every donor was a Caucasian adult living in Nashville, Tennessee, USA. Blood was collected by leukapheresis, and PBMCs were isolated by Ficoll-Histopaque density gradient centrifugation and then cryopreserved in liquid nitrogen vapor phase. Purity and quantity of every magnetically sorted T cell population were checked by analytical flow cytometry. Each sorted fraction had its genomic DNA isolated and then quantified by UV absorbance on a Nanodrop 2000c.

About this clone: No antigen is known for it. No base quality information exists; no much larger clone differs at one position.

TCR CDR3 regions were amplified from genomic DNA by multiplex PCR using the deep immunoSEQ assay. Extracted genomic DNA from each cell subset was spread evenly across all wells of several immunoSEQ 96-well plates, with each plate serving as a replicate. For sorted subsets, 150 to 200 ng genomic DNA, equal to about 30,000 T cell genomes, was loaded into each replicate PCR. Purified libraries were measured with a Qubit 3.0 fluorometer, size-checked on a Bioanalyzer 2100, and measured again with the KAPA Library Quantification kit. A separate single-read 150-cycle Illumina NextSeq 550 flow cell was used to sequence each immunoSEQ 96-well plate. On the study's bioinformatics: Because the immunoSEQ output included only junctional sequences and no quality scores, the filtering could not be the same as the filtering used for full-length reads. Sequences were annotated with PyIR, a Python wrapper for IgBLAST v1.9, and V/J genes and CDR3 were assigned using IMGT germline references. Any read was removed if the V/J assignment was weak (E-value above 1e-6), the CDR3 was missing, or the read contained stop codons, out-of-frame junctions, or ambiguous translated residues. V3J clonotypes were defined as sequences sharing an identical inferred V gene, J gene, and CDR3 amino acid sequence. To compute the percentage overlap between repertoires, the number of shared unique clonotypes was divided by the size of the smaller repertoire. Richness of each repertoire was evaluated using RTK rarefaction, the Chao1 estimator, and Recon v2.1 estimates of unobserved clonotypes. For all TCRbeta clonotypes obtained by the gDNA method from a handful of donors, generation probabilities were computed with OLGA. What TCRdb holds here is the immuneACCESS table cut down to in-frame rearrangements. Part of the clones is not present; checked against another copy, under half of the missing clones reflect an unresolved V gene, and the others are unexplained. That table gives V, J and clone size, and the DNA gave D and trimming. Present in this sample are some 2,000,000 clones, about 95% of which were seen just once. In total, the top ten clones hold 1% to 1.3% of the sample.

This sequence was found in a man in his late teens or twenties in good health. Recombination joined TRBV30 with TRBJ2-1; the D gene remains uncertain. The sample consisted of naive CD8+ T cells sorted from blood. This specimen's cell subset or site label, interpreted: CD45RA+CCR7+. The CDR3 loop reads CACSNEQFF. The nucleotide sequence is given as TGTGCCTGTTCAAATGAGCAGTTCTTC.